Each of the 15 T cell receptor beta chains below was sequenced from the same sample in a study of blood T cell repertoires in COVID-19. The table came from immunoSEQ multiplex PCR; TCRdb's copy has only in-frame clones and leaves some out. The sample has 300,000 to 450,000 clones, about 90% seen once. Material: PBMCs or T cells enriched from blood (not recorded which). Receptor source: a woman in her 30s who had recovered from COVID-19.

The V gene is TRBV10-1, the J gene TRBJ1-1, with unresolved D. Trimming pared 0 bases from V and 1 base from J, leaving 9 bases between. The CDR3 length is 15 residues. Germline CDR1 is WNHNN and CDR2 is SYGVQD (reference sequence). In nucleotides, the CDR3 is TGCGCCAGCAGTGAGTCGTTACTCCGGAACACTGAAGCTTTCTTT. Translating it yields CASSESLLRNTEAFF.

This clone has only one observation. The chain has TRBV28 and TRBJ2-1; 7 nucleotides line up with TRBD2. The CDR3 extends over 15 amino acids. Germline CDR1 reads MDHEN; CDR2 reads SYDVKM. V shed 3 bases, J shed 1 base, and the junction held 3 bases outside the gene matches. The CDR3, as DNA: TGTGCCAGCAGTTTCCCGGGGGGTTCCTACAATGAGCAGTTCTTC. Translation: CASSFPGGSYNEQFF.

This chain joins TRBV5-4 and TRBJ2-6; 7 bases match TRBD1. Germline assignment: CDR1 SGHNT and CDR2 YYREEE (reference sequence). This CDR3 comprises 19 residues. Trimming at V came to 5 bases and at J to 0 bases, leaving 14 bases not matched to a gene. The chain's CDR3 is CASSPGQFFADSGANVLTF. CDR3 sequence (DNA): TGTGCCAGCAGTCCGGGACAGTTCTTCGCGGACTCTGGGGCCAACGTCCTGACTTTC. Full variable domain (rest looked up from reference TRBV5-4 and TRBJ2-6): ETGVTQSPTHLIKTRGQQVTLRCSSQSGHNTVSWYQQALGQGPQFIFQYYREEENGRGNFPPRFSGLQFPNYSSELNVNALELDDSALYLCASSPGQFFADSGANVLTFGAGSRLTVL.

This chain links TRBV23-1 with TRBJ1-2; possibly TRBD1 for D (5 bases). TRBV23-1 is treated as an ORF (open reading frame) with a function not yet certain. This CDR3 comprises 14 residues. Trimming left V 3 bases short and J 7 bases short, with 15 bases between. The DNA of the CDR3 is TGCGCCAGCAGTCAGAGGGGCGGGGTGAGTGGCTACACCTTC. Protein: CASSQRGGVSGYTF.

The chain carries TRBV11-2 and TRBJ1-6; no clear D. With 1 base removed from V and 5 bases from J, the gap between germline ends came to 9 bases. Germline CDR1 reads SGHAT; CDR2 reads FQNNGV. The CDR3 consists of 15 residues. CDR3 protein: CASSLVLSHNSPLHF. The CDR3 coding sequence is TGTGCCAGCAGCTTAGTGTTAAGCCATAATTCACCCCTCCACTTT.

The V call is TRBV18, the J call TRBJ1-5; 7 positions agree with TRBD1. The V gene end was trimmed by 5 bases and the J gene end by 3 bases; junction bases not matched to a gene: 7. This CDR3 region has 15 residues. Germline V gene lookup returns CDR1 KGHSH and CDR2 LQKENI. CDR3 sequence reads: CASSFRDSDNQPQHF. Written as DNA, the CDR3 is TGTGCCAGCTCATTCCGGGACAGTGACAATCAGCCCCAGCATTTT. Looking up the rest from reference TRBV18 and TRBJ1-5 gives the full variable domain: NAGVMQNPRHLVRRRGQEARLRCSPMKGHSHVYWYRQLPEEGLKFMVYLQKENIIDESGMPKERFSAEFPKEGPSILRIQQVVRGDSAAYFCASSFRDSDNQPQHFGDGTRLSIL.

V usage is TRBV28 and J usage is TRBJ2-7; no clear D gene. CDR1 and CDR2 from the germline V gene are MDHEN and SYDVKM. The CDR3 is made up of 15 amino acids. V shed 6 bases and J shed 0 bases, with 15 bases lying between them. CDR3 amino acids: CASRDTAYSSYEQYF. In nucleotides, the CDR3 is TGTGCCAGCAGAGATACAGCTTACAGCTCCTACGAGCAGTACTTC.

This clone was counted once. This chain connects TRBV11-3 to TRBJ2-2; 7 positions agree with TRBD1. J gave up 9 bases and V 5 bases, and 6 bases lay outside the gene matches. CDR1 and CDR2 from the germline V gene are SGHNT and YENEEA. CDR3 length: 13 residues. CDR3 coding DNA: TGTGCCAGCAGCGTCGACAGGGTTCGGGAGCTGTTTTTT. Translated: CASSVDRVRELFF.

The rearrangement uses TRBV7-8 and TRBJ1-5; the match to TRBD1 covers 8 bases. The germline CDR1 and CDR2 sequences are SGHVS and FQNEAQ. This CDR3 spans 17 amino acids. The junction had 8 bases not matched to a gene; V was cut back by 4 bases and J by 0 bases. Here the CDR3 reads CASSSKRTGPSNQPQHF. CDR3 nucleotide sequence: TGTGCCAGCAGCTCGAAGAGGACAGGGCCTAGCAATCAGCCCCAGCATTTT.

This clone has only a few counts. The J gene is TRBJ2-7, the V gene TRBV3-1 (or the pseudogene TRBV3-2); 8 bases agree with TRBD2. Germline CDR1 reads LGHDT; CDR2 reads YNNKEL (reference sequence). V shed 4 bases and J 7 bases; nucleotides not matched to a gene: 12. This CDR3 spans 15 amino acids. The DNA for the CDR3 is TGTGCCAGCAGCCTACCGGGACTAGGGGTCCAGGAGCAGTACTTC. Residues: CASSLPGLGVQEQYF.

CDR3 sequence (DNA): TGCGCCAGCAAGACAGGGGGTATTGGCGACGAGCAGTACTTC. As protein: CASKTGGIGDEQYF. The rearrangement uses TRBV10-2 and TRBJ2-7; 9 bases are a match to TRBD1. Germline CDR1 is WSHSY and CDR2 is SAAADI. There are 14 residues in the CDR3. J lost 5 bases, V lost 7 bases, and 9 bases had no gene match.

V gene TRBV19 combines with J gene TRBJ2-1; D uncertain. The CDR3 length is 16 residues. Trimming removed 5 bases from V and 0 bases from J, with 14 bases in between. Looked up from germline, CDR1 is LNHDA and CDR2 is SQIVND (reference sequence). The CDR3 bases are TGTGCCAGTAGTGCCACCTTAGCCCTCTCCTACAATGAGCAGTTCTTC. This translates into CASSATLALSYNEQFF. Full variable domain (missing parts from reference TRBV19 and TRBJ2-1): DGGITQSPKYLFRKEGQNVTLSCEQNLNHDAMYWYRQDPGQGLRLIYYSQIVNDFQKGDIAEGYSVSREKKESFPLTVTSAQKNPTAFYLCASSATLALSYNEQFFGPGTRLTVL.

The chain joins TRBV6-5 to TRBJ1-1, with TRBD1 as a possible D gene (5 bases). The CDR3 is 15 residues long. V dropped 1 base and J dropped 4 bases, with 13 bases sitting between them. CDR1 and CDR2 from the germline V gene are MNHEY and SVGAGI. The CDR3 region has the DNA TGTGCCAGCAGTTACTGGCAGGGAAAGGGCACTGAAGCTTTCTTT. It yields the protein CASSYWQGKGTEAFF.

The chain links TRBV9 to TRBJ1-2; weak D call: TRBD1 (5 bases). The germline V gene encodes CDR1 SGDLS and CDR2 YYNGEE. V lost 3 bases and J lost 6, with 18 bases in between. The CDR3 sequence is 15 residues long. CDR3 DNA: TGTGCCAGCAGCGCTGGGGCGGGGATTGGAGATGGCTACACCTTC. Amino acid sequence: CASSAGAGIGDGYTF.

The chain joins TRBV14 to TRBJ1-2; 9 positions agree with TRBD1. The CDR3 consists of 13 residues. V shed 6 bases and J 6 bases; nucleotides not matched to a gene: 5. Per germline, CDR1 SGHDN and CDR2 FVKESK. The CDR3 bases are TGTGCCAGCAGTCGGAGGACAGGGGATGGCTACACCTTC. Its translation: CASSRRTGDGYTF.